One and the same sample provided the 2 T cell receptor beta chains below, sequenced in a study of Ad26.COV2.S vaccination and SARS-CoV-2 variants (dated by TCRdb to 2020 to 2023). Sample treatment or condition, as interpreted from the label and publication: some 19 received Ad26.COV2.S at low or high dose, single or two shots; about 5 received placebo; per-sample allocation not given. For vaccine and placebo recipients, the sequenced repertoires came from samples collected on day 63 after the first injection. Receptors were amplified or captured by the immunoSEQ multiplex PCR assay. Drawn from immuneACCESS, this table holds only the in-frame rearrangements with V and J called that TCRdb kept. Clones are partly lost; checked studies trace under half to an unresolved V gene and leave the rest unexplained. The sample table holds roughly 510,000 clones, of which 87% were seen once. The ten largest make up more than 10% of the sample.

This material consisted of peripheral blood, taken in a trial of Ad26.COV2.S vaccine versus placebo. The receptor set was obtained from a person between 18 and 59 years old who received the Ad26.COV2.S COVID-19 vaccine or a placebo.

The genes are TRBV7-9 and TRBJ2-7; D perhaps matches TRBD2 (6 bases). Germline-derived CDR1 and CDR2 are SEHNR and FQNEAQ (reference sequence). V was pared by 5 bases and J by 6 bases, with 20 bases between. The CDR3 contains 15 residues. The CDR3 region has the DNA TGTGCCAGCAGCCCGCCGGCAGCGGGTCGGCCCGAGCAGTACTTC. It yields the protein CASSPPAAGRPEQYF.

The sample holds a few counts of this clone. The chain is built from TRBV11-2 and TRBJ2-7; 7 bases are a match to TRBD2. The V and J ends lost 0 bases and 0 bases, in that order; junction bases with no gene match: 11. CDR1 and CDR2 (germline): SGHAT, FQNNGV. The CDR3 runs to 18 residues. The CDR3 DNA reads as TGTGCCAGCAGCTTAGACCCGGCGAGTCTAGCGGCCTCCTACGAGCAGTACTTC. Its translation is CASSLDPASLAASYEQYF.